This record covers a single TCR beta chain. Antigen: not known. This record belongs to a study of long-term antiretroviral therapy in people with HIV. Study-wide context: By about a decade, the earliest samples predate the 2015 immediate-ART recommendation.

V lost 2 bases and J lost 5; bases outside the gene matches: 9. The CDR3 has 14 amino acids. Germline V lookup: CDR1 GTSNPN, CDR2 SVGIG (reference sequence). immunoSEQ v3.0 was run at survey level. The assay was immunoSEQ multiplex PCR, and TCRdb's table has in-frame clones only and misses some. This sample has some 28,000 clones, with over 90% found just once. Broader study findings: Blood obtained between the mid-2000s and the late 2010s may reflect older ART regimens.

This TCR was sampled from a man aged 35-49 years with HIV. This chain connects TRBV30 to TRBJ2-7, with 7 bases that match TRBD1. The sample consisted of unsorted PBMCs, taken 6.2 years after starting antiretroviral therapy. As DNA, the CDR3 is TGTGCCTGGAGTACCTACGACAGGGAACACGAGCAGTACTTC. Protein: CAWSTYDREHEQYF.